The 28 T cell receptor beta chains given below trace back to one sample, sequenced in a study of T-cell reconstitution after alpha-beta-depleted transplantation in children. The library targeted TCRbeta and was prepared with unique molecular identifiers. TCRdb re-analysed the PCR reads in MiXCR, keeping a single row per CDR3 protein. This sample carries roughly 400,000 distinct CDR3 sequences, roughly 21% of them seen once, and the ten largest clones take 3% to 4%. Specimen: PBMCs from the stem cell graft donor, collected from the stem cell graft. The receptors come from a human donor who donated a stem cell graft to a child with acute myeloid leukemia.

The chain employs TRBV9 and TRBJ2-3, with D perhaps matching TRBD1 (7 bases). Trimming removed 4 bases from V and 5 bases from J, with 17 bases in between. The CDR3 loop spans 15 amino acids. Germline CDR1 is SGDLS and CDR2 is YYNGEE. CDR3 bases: TGTGCCAGCAGCTCCCGACAGGGAGGCATAGATACGCAGTATTTT. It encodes CASSSRQGGIDTQYF.

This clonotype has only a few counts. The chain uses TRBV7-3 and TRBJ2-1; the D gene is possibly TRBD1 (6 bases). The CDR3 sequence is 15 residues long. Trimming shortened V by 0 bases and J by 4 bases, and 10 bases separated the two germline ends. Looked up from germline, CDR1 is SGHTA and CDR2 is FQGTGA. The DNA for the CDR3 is TGTGCCAGCAGCTTAACTCAGGGGCCTTACAATGAGCAGTTCTTC. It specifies CASSLTQGPYNEQFF. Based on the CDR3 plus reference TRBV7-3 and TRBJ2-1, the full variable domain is GAGVSQTPSNKVTEKGKYVELRCDPISGHTALYWYRQSLGQGPEFLIYFQGTGAADDSGLPNDRFFAVRPEGSVSTLKIQRTERGDSAVYLCASSLTQGPYNEQFFGPGTRLTVL.

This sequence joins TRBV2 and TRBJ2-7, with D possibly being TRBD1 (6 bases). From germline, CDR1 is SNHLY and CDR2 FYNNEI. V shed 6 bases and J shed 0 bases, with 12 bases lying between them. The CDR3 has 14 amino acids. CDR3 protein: CASRSRGFSYEQYF. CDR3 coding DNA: TGTGCCAGCAGAAGCAGGGGATTCTCCTACGAGCAGTACTTC.

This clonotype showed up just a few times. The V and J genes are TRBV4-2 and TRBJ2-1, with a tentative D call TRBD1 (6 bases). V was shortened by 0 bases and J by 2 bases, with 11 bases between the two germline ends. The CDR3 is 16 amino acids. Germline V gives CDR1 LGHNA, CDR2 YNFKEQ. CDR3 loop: CASSQEGGHPYNEQFF. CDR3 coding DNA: TGTGCCAGCAGCCAAGAAGGGGGACACCCCTACAATGAGCAGTTCTTC.

CDR3 amino acids: CASSLISGYTYEQYF. DNA of the CDR3: TGTGCCAGCAGTTTAATAAGCGGGTATACCTACGAGCAGTACTTC. The gene calls are TRBV27 and TRBJ2-7, with D possibly TRBD2 on 6 matching bases. The germline V and J ends were trimmed by 2 bases and 2 bases, with 13 bases remaining between them. Germline lookup yields CDR1 MNHEY and CDR2 SMNVEV (reference sequence). The CDR3 sequence is 15 residues long.

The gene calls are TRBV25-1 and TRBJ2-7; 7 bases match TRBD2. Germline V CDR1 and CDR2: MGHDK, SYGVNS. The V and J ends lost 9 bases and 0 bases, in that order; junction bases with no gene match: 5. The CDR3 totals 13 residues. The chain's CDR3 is CASGEGSSYEQYF. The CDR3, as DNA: TGTGCCAGTGGGGAGGGAAGCTCCTACGAGCAGTACTTC.

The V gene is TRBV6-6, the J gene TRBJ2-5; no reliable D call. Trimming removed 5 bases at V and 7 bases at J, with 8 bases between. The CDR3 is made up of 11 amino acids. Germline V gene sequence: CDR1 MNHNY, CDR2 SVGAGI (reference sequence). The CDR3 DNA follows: TGTGCCAGCAGTATATCCGGGACCCAGTACTTC. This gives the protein CASSISGTQYF.

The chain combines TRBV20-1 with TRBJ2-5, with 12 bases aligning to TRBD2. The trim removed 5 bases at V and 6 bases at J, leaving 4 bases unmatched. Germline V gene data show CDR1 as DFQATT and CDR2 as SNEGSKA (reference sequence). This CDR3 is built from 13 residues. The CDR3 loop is CSAPTSGGKTQYF. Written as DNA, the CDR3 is TGCAGTGCTCCGACTAGCGGGGGCAAGACCCAGTACTTC.

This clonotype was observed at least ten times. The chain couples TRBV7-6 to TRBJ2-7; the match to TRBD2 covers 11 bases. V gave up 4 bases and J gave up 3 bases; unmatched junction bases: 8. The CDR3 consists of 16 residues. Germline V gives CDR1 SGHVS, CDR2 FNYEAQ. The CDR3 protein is CASSSSGTSGFYEQYF. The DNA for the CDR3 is TGTGCCAGCAGCTCGAGCGGGACTAGCGGTTTCTACGAGCAGTACTTC.

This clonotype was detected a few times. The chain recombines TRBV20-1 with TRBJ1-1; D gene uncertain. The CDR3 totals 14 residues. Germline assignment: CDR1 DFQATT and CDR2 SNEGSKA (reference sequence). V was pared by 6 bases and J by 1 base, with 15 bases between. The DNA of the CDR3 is TGCAGTGCACCACACGTCAGAGGGAACACTGAAGCTTTCTTT. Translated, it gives CSAPHVRGNTEAFF.

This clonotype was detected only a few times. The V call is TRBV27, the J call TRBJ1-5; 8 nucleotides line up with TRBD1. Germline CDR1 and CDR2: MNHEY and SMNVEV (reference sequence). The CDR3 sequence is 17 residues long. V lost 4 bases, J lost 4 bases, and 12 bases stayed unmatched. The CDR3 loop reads CASSSWTGRHQNQPQHF. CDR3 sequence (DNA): TGTGCCAGCAGTTCGTGGACAGGGAGACATCAAAATCAGCCCCAGCATTTT.

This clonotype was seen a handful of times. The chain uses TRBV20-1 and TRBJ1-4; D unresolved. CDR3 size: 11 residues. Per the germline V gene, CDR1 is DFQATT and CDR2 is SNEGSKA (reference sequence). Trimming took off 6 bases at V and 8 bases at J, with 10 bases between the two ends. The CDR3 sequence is CSAGNREKLFF. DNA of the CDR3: TGCAGTGCGGGGAATAGGGAAAAACTGTTTTTT.

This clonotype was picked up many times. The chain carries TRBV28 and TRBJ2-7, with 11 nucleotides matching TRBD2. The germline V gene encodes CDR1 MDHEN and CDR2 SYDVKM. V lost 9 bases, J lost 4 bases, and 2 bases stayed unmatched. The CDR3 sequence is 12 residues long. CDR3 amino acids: CASTSGSYEQYF. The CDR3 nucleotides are TGTGCCAGTACTAGCGGGAGTTACGAGCAGTACTTC.

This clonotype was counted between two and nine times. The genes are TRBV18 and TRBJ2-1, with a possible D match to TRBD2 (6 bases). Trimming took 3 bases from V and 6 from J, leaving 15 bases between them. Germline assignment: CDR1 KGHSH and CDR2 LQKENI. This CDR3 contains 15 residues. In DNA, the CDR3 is TGTGCCAGCTCACCTCCGGCGGGGCCGGGCAATGAGCAGTTCTTC. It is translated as CASSPPAGPGNEQFF.

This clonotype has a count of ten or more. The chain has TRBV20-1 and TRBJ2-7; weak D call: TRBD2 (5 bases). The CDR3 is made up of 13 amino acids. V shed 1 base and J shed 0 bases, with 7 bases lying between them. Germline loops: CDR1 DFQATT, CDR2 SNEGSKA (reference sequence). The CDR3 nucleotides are TGCAGTGCTAGAGGAGGACTCTCCTACGAGCAGTACTTC. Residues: CSARGGLSYEQYF.

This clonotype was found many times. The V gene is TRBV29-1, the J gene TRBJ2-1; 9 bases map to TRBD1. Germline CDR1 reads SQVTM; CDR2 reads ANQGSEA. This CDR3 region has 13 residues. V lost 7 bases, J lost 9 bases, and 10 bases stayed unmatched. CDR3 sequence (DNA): TGCAGCGCCGTCCGGGACAGGGTTAGTGAGCAGTTCTTC. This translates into CSAVRDRVSEQFF.

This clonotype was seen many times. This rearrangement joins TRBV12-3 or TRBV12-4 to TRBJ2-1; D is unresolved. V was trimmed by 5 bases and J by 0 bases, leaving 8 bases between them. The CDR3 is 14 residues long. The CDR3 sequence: CASSPAVSYNEQFF. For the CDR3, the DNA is TGTGCCAGCAGTCCCGCGGTCTCCTACAATGAGCAGTTCTTC.

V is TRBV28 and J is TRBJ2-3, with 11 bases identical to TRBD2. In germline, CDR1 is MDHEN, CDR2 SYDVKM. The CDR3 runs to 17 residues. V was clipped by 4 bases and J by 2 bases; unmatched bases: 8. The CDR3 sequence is CASSSQGLAGSTDTQYF. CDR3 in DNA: TGTGCCAGCAGTTCCCAAGGACTAGCGGGCTCCACAGATACGCAGTATTTT.

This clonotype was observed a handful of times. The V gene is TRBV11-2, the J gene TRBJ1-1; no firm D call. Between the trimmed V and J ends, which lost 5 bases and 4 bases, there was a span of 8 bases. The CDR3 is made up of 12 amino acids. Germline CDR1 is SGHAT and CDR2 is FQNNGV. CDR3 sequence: CASSATVTEAFF. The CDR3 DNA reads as TGTGCCAGCAGCGCCACAGTCACTGAAGCTTTCTTT.

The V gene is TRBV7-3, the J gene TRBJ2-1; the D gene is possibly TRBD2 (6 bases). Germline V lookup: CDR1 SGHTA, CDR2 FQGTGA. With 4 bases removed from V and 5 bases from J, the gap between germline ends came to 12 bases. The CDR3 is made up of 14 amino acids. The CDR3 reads CASSSSRENNEQFF. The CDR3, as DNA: TGTGCCAGCAGCTCTTCCCGGGAGAACAATGAGCAGTTCTTC.

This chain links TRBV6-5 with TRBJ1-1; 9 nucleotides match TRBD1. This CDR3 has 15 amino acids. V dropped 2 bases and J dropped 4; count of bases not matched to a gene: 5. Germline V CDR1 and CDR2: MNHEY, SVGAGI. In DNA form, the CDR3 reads TGTGCCAGCAGTTACGGGGACAGGGATGGCACTGAAGCTTTCTTT. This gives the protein CASSYGDRDGTEAFF.

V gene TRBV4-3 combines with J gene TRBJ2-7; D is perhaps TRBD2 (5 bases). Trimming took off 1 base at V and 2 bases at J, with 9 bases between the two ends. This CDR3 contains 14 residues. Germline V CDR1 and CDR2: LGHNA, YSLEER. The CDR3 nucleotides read TGCGCCAGCAGCCAAGTACTAGGAGCCTACGAGCAGTACTTC. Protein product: CASSQVLGAYEQYF.

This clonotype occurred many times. The CDR3 DNA follows: TGTGCCACCAGCAAAAGGGGACTGTCAGAGGGAGATACGCAGTATTTT. It translates to CATSKRGLSEGDTQYF. The rearrangement joins TRBV15 to TRBJ2-3; the D gene is possibly TRBD2 (6 bases). Looked up from germline, CDR1 is LNHNV and CDR2 is YYDKDF (reference sequence). V was trimmed by 4 bases and J by 5 bases, leaving 19 bases between them. The CDR3 contains 16 residues. The full variable domain, rest sourced from reference TRBV15 and TRBJ2-3, is DAMVIQNPRYQVTQFGKPVTLSCSQTLNHNVMYWYQQKSSQAPKLLFHYYDKDFNNEADTPDNFQSRRPNTSFCFLDIRSPGLGDTAMYLCATSKRGLSEGDTQYFGPGTRLTVL.

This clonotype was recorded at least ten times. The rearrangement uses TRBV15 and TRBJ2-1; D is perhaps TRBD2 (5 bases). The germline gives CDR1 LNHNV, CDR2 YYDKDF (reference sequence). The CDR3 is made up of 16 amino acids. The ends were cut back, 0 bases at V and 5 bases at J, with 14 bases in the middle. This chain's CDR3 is CATSRDLGEKDNEQFF. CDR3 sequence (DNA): TGTGCCACCAGCAGAGATTTGGGAGAAAAAGACAATGAGCAGTTCTTC.

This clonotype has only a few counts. The CDR3 reads CASSAITGTRNEQFF. The CDR3 DNA reads TGTGCCAGCAGCGCCATTACCGGGACTAGGAATGAGCAGTTCTTC. V is TRBV9 and J is TRBJ2-1; 8 bases match TRBD2. The CDR3 covers 15 residues. J was trimmed by 7 bases and V by 3 bases; bases with no gene match: 9. Per the germline V gene, CDR1 is SGDLS and CDR2 is YYNGEE.

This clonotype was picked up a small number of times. CDR3 sequence (DNA): TGTGCCAGCAGTTTCCTCCTCGGGAGTGTCTACGAGCAGTACTTC. This encodes CASSFLLGSVYEQYF. V is TRBV28 and J is TRBJ2-7; possible D gene TRBD2, 6 bases. Trimming cost V 3 bases and J 3 bases, with 15 bases left between them. Germline V gene sequence: CDR1 MDHEN, CDR2 SYDVKM. The CDR3 runs to 15 residues.

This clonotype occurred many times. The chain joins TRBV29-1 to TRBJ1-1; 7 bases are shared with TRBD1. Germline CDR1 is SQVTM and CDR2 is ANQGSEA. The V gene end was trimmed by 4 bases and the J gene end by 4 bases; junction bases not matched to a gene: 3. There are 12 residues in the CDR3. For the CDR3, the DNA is TGCAGCGTTGTCCCAGGGGGCACTGAAGCTTTCTTT. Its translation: CSVVPGGTEAFF.

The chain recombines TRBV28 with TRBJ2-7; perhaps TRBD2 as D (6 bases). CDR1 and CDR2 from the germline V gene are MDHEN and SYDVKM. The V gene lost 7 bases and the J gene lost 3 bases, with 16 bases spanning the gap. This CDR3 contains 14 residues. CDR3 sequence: CASTRKGLIYEQYF. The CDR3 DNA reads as TGTGCCAGCACCCGAAAGGGACTTATCTACGAGCAGTACTTC.